This TCR beta chain was sequenced during a study of T cells in Graves' hyperthyroidism and ophthalmopathy (dated by TCRdb to about 2019). In terms of the full investigation: Peripheral blood was sampled at the time of initial diagnosis, prior to any treatment. Thyroid tissue and blood T-cell repertoires from six Graves' hyperthyroidism patients were also compared in the study. For training and testing, the 100 or so patients in the discovery cohort were randomly divided in a 7:3 ratio. Following sampling, methimazole starting at 30 mg daily was given to hyperthyroidism patients, and high-dose intravenous methylprednisolone was given to ophthalmopathy patients. Prospective prediction of ophthalmopathy was tested in an independent validation cohort consisting of under 20 hyperthyroidism patients and more than 15 patients who later progressed to ophthalmopathy. TCR V-J signatures able to tell the groups apart were searched for in a discovery cohort of 90 to 100 patients, of whom more than 40 had Graves' ophthalmopathy and some 60 had stable Graves' hyperthyroidism. According to the paper, TCR Vbeta CDR3 sequencing was carried out on approximately 140 peripheral blood samples, which came from 40 to 45 ophthalmopathy, 70 to 80 hyperthyroidism and approximately 17 progressor patients. What the work shows at the level of the full study, not this receptor alone: In validation, progression to ophthalmopathy was predicted by the model with almost 71% sensitivity and under 85% specificity, a median of roughly 6.4 months before onset. Blood samples also contained most of the expanded thyroid clonotypes (frequency above 0.001), which suggests that blood repertoires may reflect thyroid immune responses. A model built on a 13 V-J signature distinguished ophthalmopathy from stable hyperthyroidism, reaching around 88% sensitivity and approximately 83% specificity in cross-validation and 80%/75% in testing. Sample size was not statistically predetermined, and blinding of investigators to group allocation was not performed.

This clonotype came up many times. The clone's antigen remains unknown. Base qualities are not at hand, and no much larger clone is one base apart. Amplification of TCR beta CDR3 regions was carried out from RNA transcripts. The TCR CDR3 was subjected to a first round of RT-PCR using the HTBI primer set and the Qiagen OneStep RT-PCR kit. A second multiplex PCR round built the libraries, followed by size selection and purification. The libraries were sequenced on an Illumina HiSeq2000 using paired-end 100 bp reads. For the original study's pipeline: SOAPnuke was used to process the raw data, throwing out any read that contained adapters or uncalled bases, had a mean Phred below 15, or lacked an exact constant-primer or identifier match. COPE v1.2.5 was used to merge high-quality paired reads, and clonotypes were defined as unique nucleotide sequences. MiTCR v1.1 was used to align the clonotypes against IMGT TRBV, TRBD and TRBJ reference segments. Only V-J combinations with frequency above 0.0001, covering about 99% of repertoires, were analysed. The TCS score was defined as F50 (clonal expansion) divided by E x V (chaos), with BLOSUM62-based TCRdist calculated between CDR3 peptides within each V-J. Welch's t-statistics and random forest reduced approximately 520 V-J features to 13, which were used in a naive Bayes classifier (R e1071). The public reads were reanalyzed by TCRdb: fastp trimming at Q25, MiXCR alignment, in-frame beta chains only. Merged by CDR3 protein, the rows form single entries marked with the most common genes and DNA. The V and J calls and clone size come from TCRdb's table, not from the authors' own analysis. For this sample there are approximately 400,000 distinct CDR3 sequences; about a fifth appear just once. Of the sample, about 4% is held by the ten largest clones.

Stable Graves' hyperthyroidism was defined as the absence of progression to ophthalmopathy over 18 months of follow-up. The hyperthyroidism patients were between 18 and 65 years old and newly diagnosed, with a disease duration of less than 2 months. The study excluded patients with uncontrolled infections, other autoimmune diseases, pregnancy or lactation. Clinical symptoms, serum thyroxine and TRAb, thyroid ultrasound, and orbital computed tomography formed the basis for the diagnoses. Ficoll-Paque density gradient centrifugation was used to isolate PBMCs from around 10 ml of fresh peripheral blood. Total RNA was extracted using Trizol reagent, and RNA quality was assessed on an Agilent 2100 Bioanalyzer. Inclusive of the bounding cysteine and phenylalanine, the CDR3 is 13 residues long. CDR3 DNA is the only sequence kept; it has 39 bases, read in frame from the first base. V loses 8 bases, J loses 0 bases, and the germline ends lie 11 bases apart. CDR1 and CDR2 (MDHEN, SYDVKM) derive from the germline V gene.

The chain is encoded by TRBV28 joined to TRBJ2-7, with the D gene call left open. This TCR was sampled from a woman under 30 with Graves' hyperthyroidism. The sample consisted of blood. This receptor has the CDR3 CASEPRSSYEQYF. Read as DNA, the sequence is TGTGCCAGCGAACCTAGATCCTCCTACGAGCAGTACTTC.